A few counts support the clone carrying this TCR beta chain. This sample was taken from a study of cytomegalovirus exposure and HLA in healthy donors. PCR primers comprised 60 Vbeta and 13 Jbeta primers. The protocol was immunoSEQ multiplex PCR, while the TCRdb copy is restricted to in-frame clones and leaves out a portion. The sample includes about 120,000 clones, around 80% of them seen just once. The CDR3 runs 14 residues. Trimming stripped 0 bases from V and 6 bases from J, with 12 bases between. Germline V gene data show CDR1 as SGDLS and CDR2 as YYNGEE. This TCR was sampled from a woman younger than 30 in good health and CMV-seronegative. The sequencing input was PBMCs. The V call is TRBV9, the J call TRBJ1-2; no reliable D call. The CDR3 coding sequence is TGTGCCAGCAGCGTAGTAGAAGCCCGTCATGGCTACACCTTC. Protein: CASSVVEARHGYTF.